The rows below give T cell receptor beta chains drawn from one sample of a study of T cells after yellow fever vaccination. TCRdb re-analysed the 5' RACE reads in MiXCR, keeping a single row per CDR3 protein. The sample has some 600,000 distinct CDR3 sequences, roughly an eighth seen once. Sequencing used PBMCs, obtained on the day of the yellow fever booster vaccination. The receptors derive from a man aged 25 to 40 who received the YFV17D yellow fever vaccine. CDR3s include the opening cysteine and the closing phenylalanine or tryptophan.

TRBJ1-2,TRBV10-3,CAISGDRVPLYGYTF
TRBJ1-1,TRBV20-1,CSARDGGGGTEAFF
TRBJ1-1,TRBV5-1,CASSLDLGESEAFF
TRBJ2-3,TRBV5-1,CASSLQDRGLQYF
TRBJ2-1,TRBV30,CAWSYYNEQFF
TRBJ1-1,TRBV28,CASSLLGGADTEAFF
TRBJ2-3,TRBV5-1,CASSPATTDTQYF
TRBJ2-1,TRBV7-7,CASTPGGGGYNEQFF
TRBJ2-1,TRBV7-3,CASSLDGAREQFF
TRBJ2-2,TRBV7-2,CASSLAGTDDTGELFF
TRBJ1-5,TRBV6-5,CASSYGRGAQPQHF
TRBJ2-2,TRBV20-1,CSASPRSGRADTGELFF
TRBJ2-2,TRBV25-1,CASSESGTGELFF
TRBJ1-1,TRBV12-3/TRBV12-4,CASSSTEGGTEAFF
TRBJ2-7,TRBV7-2,CASSSTGQGFEQYF